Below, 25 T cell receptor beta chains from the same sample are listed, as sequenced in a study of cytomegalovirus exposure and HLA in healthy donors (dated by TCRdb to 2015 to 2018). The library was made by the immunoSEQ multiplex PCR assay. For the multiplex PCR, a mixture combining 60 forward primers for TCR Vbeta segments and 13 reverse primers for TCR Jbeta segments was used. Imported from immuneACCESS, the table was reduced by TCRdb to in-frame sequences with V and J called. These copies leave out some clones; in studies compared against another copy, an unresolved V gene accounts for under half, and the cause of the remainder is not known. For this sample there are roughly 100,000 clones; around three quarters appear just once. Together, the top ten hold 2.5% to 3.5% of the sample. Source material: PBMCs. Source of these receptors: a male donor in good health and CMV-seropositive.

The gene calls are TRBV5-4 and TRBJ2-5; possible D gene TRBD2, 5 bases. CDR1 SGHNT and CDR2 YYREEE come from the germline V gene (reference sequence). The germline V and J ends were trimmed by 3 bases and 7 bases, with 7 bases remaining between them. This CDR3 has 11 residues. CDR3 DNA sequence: TGTGCCAGCAGCTCGGGGTCGACCCAGTACTTC. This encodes CASSSGSTQYF.

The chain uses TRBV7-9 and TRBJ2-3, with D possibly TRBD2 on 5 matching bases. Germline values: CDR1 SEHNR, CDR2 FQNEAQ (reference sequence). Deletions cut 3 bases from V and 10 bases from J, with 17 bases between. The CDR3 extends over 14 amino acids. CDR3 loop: CASSFSGKREAQYF. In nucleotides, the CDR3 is TGTGCCAGCAGCTTCTCCGGTAAGAGGGAAGCGCAGTATTTT.

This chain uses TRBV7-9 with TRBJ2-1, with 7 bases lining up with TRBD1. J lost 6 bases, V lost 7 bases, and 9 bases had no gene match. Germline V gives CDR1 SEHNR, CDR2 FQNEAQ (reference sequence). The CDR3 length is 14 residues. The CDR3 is CASNGDRVSNEQFF. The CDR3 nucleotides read TGTGCCAGCAACGGCGACAGGGTCAGCAATGAGCAGTTCTTC.

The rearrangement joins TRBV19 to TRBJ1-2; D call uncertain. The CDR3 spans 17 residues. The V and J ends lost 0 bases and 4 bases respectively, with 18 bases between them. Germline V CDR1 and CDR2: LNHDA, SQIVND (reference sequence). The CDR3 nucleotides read TGTGCCAGTAGTATAGATACGATTAATTCGATGAGCTATGGCTACACCTTC. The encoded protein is CASSIDTINSMSYGYTF.

CDR3 coding DNA: TGTGCCAGCAGCTGGAGCGGGACTACCACGCAAGAGACCCAGTACTTC. Amino acid sequence: CASSWSGTTTQETQYF. The chain employs TRBV11-2 and TRBJ2-5, with 7 bases identical to TRBD2. Germline trimming cut 4 bases from V and 2 bases from J; bases unmatched to any gene: 10. CDR3 length: 16 residues. Germline CDR1 is SGHAT and CDR2 is FQNNGV.

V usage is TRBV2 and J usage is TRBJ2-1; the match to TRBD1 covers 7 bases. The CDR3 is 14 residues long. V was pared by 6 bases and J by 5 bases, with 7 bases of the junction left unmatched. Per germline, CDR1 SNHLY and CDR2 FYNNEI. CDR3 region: CASRGTTGNNEQFF. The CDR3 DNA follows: TGTGCCAGCAGGGGTACGACAGGGAACAATGAGCAGTTCTTC.

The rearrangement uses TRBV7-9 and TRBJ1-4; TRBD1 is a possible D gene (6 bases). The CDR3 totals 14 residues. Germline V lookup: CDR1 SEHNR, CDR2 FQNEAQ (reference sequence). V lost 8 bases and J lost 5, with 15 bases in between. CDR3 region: CASRLGGGNEKLFF. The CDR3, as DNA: TGTGCCAGCCGGCTTGGGGGCGGGAATGAAAAACTGTTTTTT.

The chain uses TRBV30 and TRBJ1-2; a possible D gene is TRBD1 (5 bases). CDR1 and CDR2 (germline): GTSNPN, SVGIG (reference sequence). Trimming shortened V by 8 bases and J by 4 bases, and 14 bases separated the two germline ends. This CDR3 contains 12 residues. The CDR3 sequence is CARQQDLYGYTF. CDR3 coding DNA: TGTGCCCGACAACAGGACCTCTATGGCTACACCTTC.

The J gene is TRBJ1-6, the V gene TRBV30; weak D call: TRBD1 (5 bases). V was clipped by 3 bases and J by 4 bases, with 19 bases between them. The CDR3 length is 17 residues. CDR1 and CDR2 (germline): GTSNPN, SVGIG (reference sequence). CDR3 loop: CAWRHLRGGVYNSPLHF. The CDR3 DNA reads TGTGCCTGGAGACACCTTCGGGGAGGGGTTTATAATTCACCCCTCCACTTT.

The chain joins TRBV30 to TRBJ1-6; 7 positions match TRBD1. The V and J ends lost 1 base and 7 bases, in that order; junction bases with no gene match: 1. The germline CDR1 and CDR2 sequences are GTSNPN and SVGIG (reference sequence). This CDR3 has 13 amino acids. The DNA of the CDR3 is TGTGCCTGGAGTGAGACAGGGAATTCACCCCTCCACTTT. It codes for CAWSETGNSPLHF.

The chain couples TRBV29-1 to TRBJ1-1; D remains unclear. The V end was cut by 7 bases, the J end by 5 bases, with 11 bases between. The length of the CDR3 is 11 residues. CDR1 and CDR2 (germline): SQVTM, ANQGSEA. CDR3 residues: CSGERGTEAFF. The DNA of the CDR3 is TGCAGCGGCGAAAGAGGGACTGAAGCTTTCTTT.

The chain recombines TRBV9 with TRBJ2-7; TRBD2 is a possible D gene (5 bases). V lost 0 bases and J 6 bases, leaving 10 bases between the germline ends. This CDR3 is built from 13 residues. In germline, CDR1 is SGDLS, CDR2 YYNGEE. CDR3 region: CASSVALAGEQYF. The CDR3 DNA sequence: TGTGCCAGCAGCGTAGCCCTAGCTGGCGAGCAGTACTTC.

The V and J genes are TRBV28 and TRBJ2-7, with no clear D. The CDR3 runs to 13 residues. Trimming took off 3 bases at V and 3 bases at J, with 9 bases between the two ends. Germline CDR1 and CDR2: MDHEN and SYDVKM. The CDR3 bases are TGTGCCAGCAGTTTGGGTCGGAGCTACGAGCAGTACTTC. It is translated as CASSLGRSYEQYF.

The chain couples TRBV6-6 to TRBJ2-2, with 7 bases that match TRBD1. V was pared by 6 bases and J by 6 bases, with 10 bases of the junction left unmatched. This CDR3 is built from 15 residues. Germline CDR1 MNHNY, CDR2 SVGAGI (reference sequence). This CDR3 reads CASRPGQEVAGELFF. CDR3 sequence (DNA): TGTGCCAGCAGACCTGGACAGGAGGTAGCCGGGGAGCTGTTTTTT.

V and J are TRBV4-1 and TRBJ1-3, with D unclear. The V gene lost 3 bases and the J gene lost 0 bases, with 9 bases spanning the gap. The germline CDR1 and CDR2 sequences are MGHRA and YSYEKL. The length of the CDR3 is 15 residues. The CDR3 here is CASSHPGTSGNTIYF. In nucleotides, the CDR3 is TGCGCCAGCAGCCACCCCGGTACCTCTGGAAACACCATATATTTT.

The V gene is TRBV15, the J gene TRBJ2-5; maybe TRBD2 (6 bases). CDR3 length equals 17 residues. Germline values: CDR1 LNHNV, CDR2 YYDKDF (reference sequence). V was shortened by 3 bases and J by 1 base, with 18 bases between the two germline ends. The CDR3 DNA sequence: TGTGCCACCAGCAGGTGGAGGAGGGAAGGAGGCCAAGAGACCCAGTACTTC. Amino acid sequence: CATSRWRREGGQETQYF.

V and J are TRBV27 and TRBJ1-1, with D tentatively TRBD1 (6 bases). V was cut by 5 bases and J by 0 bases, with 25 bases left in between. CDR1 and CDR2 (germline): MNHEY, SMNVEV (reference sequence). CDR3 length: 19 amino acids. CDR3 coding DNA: TGTGCCAGCAGTAGCTCGATTTCCCGGACAGCGTCTATGAACACTGAAGCTTTCTTT. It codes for CASSSSISRTASMNTEAFF.

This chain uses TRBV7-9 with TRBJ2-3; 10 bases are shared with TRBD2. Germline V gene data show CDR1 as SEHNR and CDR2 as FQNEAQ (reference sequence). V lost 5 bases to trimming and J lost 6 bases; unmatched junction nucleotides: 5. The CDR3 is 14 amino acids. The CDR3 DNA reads TGTGCCAGCAGCCCCGGGACTAGCGCGGATACGCAGTATTTT. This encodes CASSPGTSADTQYF.

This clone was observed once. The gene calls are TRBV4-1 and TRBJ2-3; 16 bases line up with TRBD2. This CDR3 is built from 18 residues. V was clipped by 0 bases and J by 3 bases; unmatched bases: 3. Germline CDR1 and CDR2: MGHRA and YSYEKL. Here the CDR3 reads CASSQDGTSGGATDTQYF. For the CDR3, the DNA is TGCGCCAGCAGCCAAGACGGGACTAGCGGGGGGGCAACAGATACGCAGTATTTT.

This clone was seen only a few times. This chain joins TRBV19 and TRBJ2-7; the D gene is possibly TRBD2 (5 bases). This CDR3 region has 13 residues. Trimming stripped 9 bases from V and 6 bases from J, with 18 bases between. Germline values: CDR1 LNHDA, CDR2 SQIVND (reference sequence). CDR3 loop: CASTAGRRSEQYF. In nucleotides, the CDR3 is TGTGCCAGCACCGCCGGGCGGAGGAGCGAGCAGTACTTC.

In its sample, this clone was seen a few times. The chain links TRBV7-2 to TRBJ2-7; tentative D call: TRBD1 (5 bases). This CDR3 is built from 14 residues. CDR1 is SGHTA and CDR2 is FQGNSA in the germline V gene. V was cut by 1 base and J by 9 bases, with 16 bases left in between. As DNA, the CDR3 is TGTGCCAGCAGCTTAGGCGACAGTTCCGATAGGCAGTACTTC. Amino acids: CASSLGDSSDRQYF.

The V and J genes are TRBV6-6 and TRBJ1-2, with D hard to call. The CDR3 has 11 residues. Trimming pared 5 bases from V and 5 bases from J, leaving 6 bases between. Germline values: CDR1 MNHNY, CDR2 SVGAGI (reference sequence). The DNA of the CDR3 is TGTGCCAGCAGTCGCGATTATGGCTACACCTTC. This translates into CASSRDYGYTF.

In nucleotides, the CDR3 is TGTGCCAGCACCTGGGACAGGGACGGCTACACCTTC. This translates into CASTWDRDGYTF. The chain has TRBV6-5 and TRBJ1-2, with TRBD1 matching over 9 bases. The length of the CDR3 is 12 residues. After removal of 7 bases from V and 8 bases from J, the junction contained 5 bases not matched to a gene. In germline, CDR1 is MNHEY, CDR2 SVGAGI.

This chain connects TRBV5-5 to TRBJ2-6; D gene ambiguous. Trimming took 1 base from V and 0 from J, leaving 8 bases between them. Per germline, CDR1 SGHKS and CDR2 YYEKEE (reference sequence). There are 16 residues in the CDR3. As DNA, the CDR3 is TGTGCCAGCAGCTTGACCCACAGCTCTGGGGCCAACGTCCTGACTTTC. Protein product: CASSLTHSSGANVLTF.

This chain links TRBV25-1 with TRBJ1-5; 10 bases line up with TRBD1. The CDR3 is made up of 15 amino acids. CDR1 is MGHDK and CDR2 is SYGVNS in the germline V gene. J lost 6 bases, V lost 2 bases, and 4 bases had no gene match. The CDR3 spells CASSEDRGQGQPQHF. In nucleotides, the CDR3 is TGTGCCAGCAGTGAAGACAGGGGGCAGGGTCAGCCCCAGCATTTT.